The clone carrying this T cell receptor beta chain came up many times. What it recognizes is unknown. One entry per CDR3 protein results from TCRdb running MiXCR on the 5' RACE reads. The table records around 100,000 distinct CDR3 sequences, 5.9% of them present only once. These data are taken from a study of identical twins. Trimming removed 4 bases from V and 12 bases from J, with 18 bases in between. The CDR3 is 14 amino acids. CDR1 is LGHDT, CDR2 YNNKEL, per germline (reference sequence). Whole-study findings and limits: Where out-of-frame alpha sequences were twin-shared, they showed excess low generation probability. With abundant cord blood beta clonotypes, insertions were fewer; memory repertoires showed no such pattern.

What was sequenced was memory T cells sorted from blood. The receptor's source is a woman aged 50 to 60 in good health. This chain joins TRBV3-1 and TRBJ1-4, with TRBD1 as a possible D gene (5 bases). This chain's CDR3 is CASSPSDWGLQLFF. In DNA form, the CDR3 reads TGTGCCAGCAGCCCGTCGGATTGGGGGTTACAACTGTTTTTT.